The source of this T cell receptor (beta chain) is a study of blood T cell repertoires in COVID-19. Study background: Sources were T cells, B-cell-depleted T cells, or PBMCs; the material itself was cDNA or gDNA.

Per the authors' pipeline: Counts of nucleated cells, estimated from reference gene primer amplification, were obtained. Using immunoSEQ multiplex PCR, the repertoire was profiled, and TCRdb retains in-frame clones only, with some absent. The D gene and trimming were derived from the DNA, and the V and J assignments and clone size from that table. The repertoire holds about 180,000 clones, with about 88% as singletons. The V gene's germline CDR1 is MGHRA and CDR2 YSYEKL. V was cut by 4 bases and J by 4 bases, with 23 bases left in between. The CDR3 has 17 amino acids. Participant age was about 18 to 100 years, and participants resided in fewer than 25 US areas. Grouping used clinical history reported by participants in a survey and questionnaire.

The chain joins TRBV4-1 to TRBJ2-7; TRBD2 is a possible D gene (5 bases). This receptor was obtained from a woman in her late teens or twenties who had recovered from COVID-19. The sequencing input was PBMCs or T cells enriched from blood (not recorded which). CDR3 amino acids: CASSLDPSPPRDYEQYF. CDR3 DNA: TGCGCCAGCAGCCTAGACCCCTCCCCCCCTCGGGATTACGAGCAGTACTTC.